These T cell receptor beta chains were read from a single sample in a study of cytomegalovirus exposure and HLA in healthy donors. The protocol was immunoSEQ multiplex PCR, while the TCRdb copy is restricted to in-frame clones and leaves out a portion. Its table lists about 67,000 clones. Sequencing was performed on PBMCs. These receptors were taken from a woman aged 25 to 45 in good health and CMV-seronegative. Each CDR3 is given with its conserved first and last residue. D genes are given only for firm matches.

D	J	V	length	CDR3	DNA
TRBD1	TRBJ2-3	TRBV10-3	14	CAISVGQGTDTQYF	TGTGCCATCAGTGTGGGACAGGGAACAGATACGCAGTATTTT
.	TRBJ2-3	TRBV5-4	15	CASIVRRGGTDTQYF	TGTGCCAGCATCGTTCGGCGGGGAGGCACAGATACGCAGTATTTT
TRBD2	TRBJ2-7	TRBV2	14	CASSDQREGYEQYF	TGTGCCAGCAGTGATCAGCGGGAGGGCTACGAGCAGTACTTC
TRBD2	TRBJ2-7	TRBV19	13	CASPLAALYEQYF	TGTGCCAGTCCACTAGCGGCCCTTTACGAGCAGTACTTC
TRBD2	TRBJ2-2	TRBV25-1	15	CATGSGGGFTGELFF	TGTGCCACGGGTTCGGGGGGGGGATTCACCGGGGAGCTGTTTTTT
.	TRBJ1-3	TRBV5-6	15	CASSLPGLSGNTIYF	TGTGCCAGCAGCTTGCCAGGCCTCTCTGGAAACACCATATATTTT
TRBD1	TRBJ2-1	TRBV5-1	14	CASSPQDRGNEQFF	TGCGCCAGCAGCCCCCAGGACAGGGGCAATGAGCAGTTCTTC
TRBD2	TRBJ2-7	TRBV7-2	18	CASSLALAGGLSSYEQYF	TGTGCCAGCAGCTTAGCTCTAGCGGGGGGGTTGAGCTCCTACGAGCAGTACTTC
.	TRBJ2-1	TRBV20-1	11	CSARGGHEQFF	TGCAGTGCTAGAGGCGGGCATGAGCAGTTCTTC
.	TRBJ2-1	TRBV18	14	CASSRRVDLDEQFF	TGTGCCAGCTCAAGGAGAGTAGACTTAGATGAGCAGTTCTTC
TRBD1	TRBJ1-3	TRBV5-1	16	CASSSTGGTSGNTIYF	TGCGCCAGCAGCTCCACAGGGGGGACCTCTGGAAACACCATATATTTT
.	TRBJ2-5	TRBV6-1	14	CASSEGTTGETQYF	TGTGCCAGCAGTGAAGGGACAACCGGGGAGACCCAGTACTTC
.	TRBJ2-7	TRBV27	13	CASSLATPYEQYF	TGTGCCAGCAGTTTAGCGACACCCTACGAGCAGTACTTC
.	TRBJ2-7	TRBV19	15	CASSISGGSLGEQYF	TGTGCCAGTAGTATTTCTGGGGGCAGTCTTGGCGAGCAGTACTTC
.	TRBJ2-6	TRBV6-5	15	CASSSRLSGANVLTF	TGTGCCAGCAGCAGCAGACTATCTGGGGCCAACGTCCTGACTTTC
.	TRBJ1-6	TRBV28	14	CATTPGQSNSPLHF	TGTGCCACCACCCCTGGACAGTCAAATTCACCCCTCCACTTT
.	TRBJ1-5	TRBV19	15	CASSIAGVDNQPQHF	TGTGCCAGTAGTATAGCGGGGGTTGACAATCAGCCCCAGCATTTT
.	TRBJ1-1	TRBV5-6	16	CASRARGGPMNTEAFF	TGTGCCAGCAGGGCCAGAGGGGGACCCATGAACACTGAAGCTTTCTTT
TRBD1	TRBJ1-3	TRBV6-5	14	CASSDRDRGNTIYF	TGTGCCAGCAGTGACCGGGACAGAGGAAACACCATATATTTT
TRBD1	TRBJ2-7	TRBV19	13	CASARQGEYEQYF	TGTGCCAGCGCCCGACAGGGGGAGTACGAGCAGTACTTC
.	TRBJ2-7	TRBV7-9	14	CASSSPVGAGEQYF	TGTGCCAGCAGCTCCCCGGTAGGGGCTGGCGAGCAGTACTTC
.	TRBJ2-7	TRBV27	14	CASSFRGSAYEQYF	TGTGCCAGCAGTTTCAGAGGCAGTGCCTACGAGCAGTACTTC
TRBD1	TRBJ2-5	TRBV7-3	15	CASSEGPGQGGTQYF	TGTGCCAGCAGCGAAGGACCGGGACAGGGAGGGACCCAGTACTTC
.	TRBJ2-7	TRBV27	14	CASSLFRGGYEQYF	TGTGCCAGCAGTTTATTCCGGGGAGGCTACGAGCAGTACTTC